This T cell receptor beta chain is from a study of OX40 agonist ivuxolimab in advanced cancers. Describing the broader study: Ivuxolimab was a fully human IgG2 agonistic monoclonal antibody targeting the costimulatory receptor OX40 (CD134). A male proportion of roughly 80% and a mean age of approximately 61 years, ranging from about 23 to 79, were recorded for the dose-escalation cohort. The paper covers the monotherapy dose-escalation part of the phase I ivuxolimab trial, which included N of about 51 patients. Three dose-escalation patients achieved partial responses, one with hepatocellular carcinoma and two with cutaneous melanoma. Peripheral TCRbeta sequencing aimed to test whether ivuxolimab altered TCR sequence diversity and caused clonal T-cell expansion. Intravenous ivuxolimab was administered to patients every 2 weeks at six dose levels: 0.01, 0.1, 0.3, 1.5, 3 and 10 mg/kg. Patients were allowed to have had prior anti-PD-1, anti-PD-L1 or anti-CTLA-4 therapy, and roughly 40% of the dose-escalation patients had previously received checkpoint inhibitors. Of the approximately 50 dose-escalation patients, hepatocellular carcinoma was present in about 20, melanoma in some 15, renal cell carcinoma in 9 and head and neck cancer in 9. Study-level results and caveats: Low levels of normalized T-cell clonal expansion were also seen in some nonresponding patients. At doses of 0.1 to 3.0 mg/kg, clonal expansion of both CD4+ and CD8+ blood T cells was observed from baseline to week 6. Antigen specificity was not determined for the clonally expanded peripheral T cells. After ivuxolimab, CD8+ T cells had more expanded clones than CD4+ T cells on average. In the 0.1-3.0 mg/kg groups, partial responders had among the lowest normalized peripheral clonal expansion, particularly in CD8+ T cells.

With regard to this clone: Its antigen has not been determined. Nothing much larger sits one base from this clone, and base qualities are not available.

To sequence the TCRbeta CDR3 region, genomic DNA was isolated from the sorted cells. The immunoSEQ Assay was used to sequence the TCRbeta CDR3 regions. The table was pulled from immuneACCESS by TCRdb, which kept in-frame rearrangements only. Such tables lose some clones; where checked, under half of the loss comes from unresolved V genes, and the rest has no known cause. This sample comprises fewer than 70,000 clones, 89% of them detected only once. Jointly, the top ten make up around 1% of the sample. Patients with autoimmune disease history or receiving systemic immunosuppression were excluded from the trial. Peripheral blood for TCR sequencing was drawn from every dose cohort at baseline, at cycle 4 day 1 and at cycle 7 day 1. Samples came from an open-label, multicenter, first-in-human phase I dose-escalation trial of ivuxolimab. Adults with locally advanced or metastatic melanoma, renal cell carcinoma, hepatocellular carcinoma or head and neck squamous cell carcinoma were enrolled in the trial. Before TCR sequencing, CD4+ T cells and CD8+ T cells from peripheral blood were sorted into separate populations.

This TCR derives from an adult with an advanced solid tumor such as melanoma, head and neck, liver or kidney cancer. The sequencing used CD4+ or CD8+ T cells sorted from blood, collected in a trial of the OX40 agonist ivuxolimab.

The CDR3 region has the sequence CASSENPNTEAFF. The sequenced DNA is TGTGCCAGCAGCGAAAATCCCAACACTGAAGCTTTCTTT. In this chain, TRBV6-1 is recombined with TRBJ1-1, with no confident D gene call. Between the V and J ends, shortened by 6 bases and 2 bases respectively, the junction contains 10 bases. CDR1 and CDR2 were assigned from the germline V gene as MNHNS and SASEGT. The CDR3 runs 13 amino acids, cysteine and phenylalanine included. Only the CDR3 DNA is retained, 39 bases long and in frame from the first base.